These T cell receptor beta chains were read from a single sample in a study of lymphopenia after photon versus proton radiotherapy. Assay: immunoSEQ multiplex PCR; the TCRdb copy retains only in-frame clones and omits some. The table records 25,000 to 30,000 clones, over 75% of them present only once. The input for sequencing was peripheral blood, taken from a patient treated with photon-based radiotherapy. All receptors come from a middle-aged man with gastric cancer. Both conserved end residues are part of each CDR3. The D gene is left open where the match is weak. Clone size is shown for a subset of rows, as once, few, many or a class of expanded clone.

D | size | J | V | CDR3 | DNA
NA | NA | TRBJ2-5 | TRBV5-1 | CASSLAVGETQYF | TGCGCCAGCAGCTTGGCGGTAGGAGAGACCCAGTACTTC
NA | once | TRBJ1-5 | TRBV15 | CATSRGGLGKPQHF | TGTGCCACCAGCAGAGGAGGGCTTGGGAAGCCCCAGCATTTT
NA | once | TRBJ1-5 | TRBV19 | CATQEYLSNQPQHF | TGTGCCACCCAGGAATATCTTTCCAATCAGCCCCAGCATTTT
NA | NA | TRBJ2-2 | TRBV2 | CASSPYGELFF | TGTGCCAGCAGCCCGTACGGGGAGCTGTTTTTT
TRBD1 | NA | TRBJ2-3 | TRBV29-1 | CSATWGDRPTDTQYF | TGCAGCGCTACTTGGGGGGACAGGCCCACAGATACGCAGTATTTT
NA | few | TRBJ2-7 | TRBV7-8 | CASSRLEAYEQYF | TGTGCCAGCAGCCGCTTAGAGGCGTACGAGCAGTACTTC
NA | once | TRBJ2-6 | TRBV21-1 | CASSPYGRTSGANVLTF | TGTGCCAGCAGCCCATACGGACGAACCTCTGGGGCCAACGTCCTGACTTTC
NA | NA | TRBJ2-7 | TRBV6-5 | CASSYLPGDYEQYF | TGTGCCAGCAGTTACCTACCGGGGGACTACGAGCAGTACTTC
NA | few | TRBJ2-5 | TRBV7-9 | CASSLVIGRETQYF | TGTGCCAGCAGCTTAGTTATAGGGCGAGAGACCCAGTACTTC
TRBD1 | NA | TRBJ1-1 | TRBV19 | CASSSRQGRREAFF | TGTGCCAGTAGTTCGAGACAGGGGAGACGTGAAGCTTTCTTT
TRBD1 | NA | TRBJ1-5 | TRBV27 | CASSFRRDRENQPQHF | TGTGCCAGCAGTTTCCGACGGGACAGGGAAAATCAGCCCCAGCATTTT
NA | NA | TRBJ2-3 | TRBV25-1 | CASTSLDTQYF | TGTGCCAGCACCTCCTTAGATACGCAGTATTTT
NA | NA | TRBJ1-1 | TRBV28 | CASSSPFQGNTEAFF | TGTGCCAGCAGCTCGCCTTTTCAGGGGAACACTGAAGCTTTCTTT
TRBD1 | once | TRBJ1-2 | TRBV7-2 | CASSFIGPGGIFGYTF | TGTGCCAGCAGCTTTATCGGGCCAGGGGGAATTTTTGGCTACACCTTC
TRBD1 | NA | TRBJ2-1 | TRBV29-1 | CSVEGQGGNEQFF | TGCAGCGTTGAAGGACAGGGTGGCAATGAGCAGTTCTTC
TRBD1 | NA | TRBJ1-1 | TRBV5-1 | CASSSGVRDRVVAANTEAFF | TGCGCCAGCAGCTCAGGTGTCAGGGACAGGGTGGTCGCTGCGAACACTGAAGCTTTCTTT
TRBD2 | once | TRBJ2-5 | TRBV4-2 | CASSPGLAGGEETQYF | TGTGCCAGCAGCCCGGGACTAGCGGGAGGGGAAGAGACCCAGTACTTC
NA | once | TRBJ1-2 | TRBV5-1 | CASRGGGADGYTF | TGCGCCAGCCGCGGAGGGGGGGCCGATGGCTACACCTTC
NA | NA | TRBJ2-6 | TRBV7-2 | CASSGAVFGANVLTF | TGTGCCAGCAGCGGCGCCGTTTTTGGGGCCAACGTCCTGACTTTC
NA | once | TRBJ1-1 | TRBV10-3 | CATRGPNTEAFF | TGTGCCACAAGGGGTCCGAACACTGAAGCTTTCTTT
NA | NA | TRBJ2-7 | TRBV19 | CASSLGPSSYEQYF | TGTGCCAGTAGTCTGGGACCGAGCTCCTACGAGCAGTACTTC
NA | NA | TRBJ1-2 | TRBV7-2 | CASSPGGYSYGYTF | TGTGCCAGCAGCCCGGGGGGGTACAGCTATGGCTACACCTTC
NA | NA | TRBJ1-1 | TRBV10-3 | CAISVREEAFF | TGTGCCATCAGTGTTCGGGAAGAAGCTTTCTTT
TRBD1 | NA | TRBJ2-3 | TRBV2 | CASTIQGARTDTQYF | TGTGCCAGCACAATCCAGGGGGCGCGGACAGATACGCAGTATTTT
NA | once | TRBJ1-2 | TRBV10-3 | CAITPRDGFYGYTF | TGTGCCATCACGCCGCGGGACGGATTCTATGGCTACACCTTC
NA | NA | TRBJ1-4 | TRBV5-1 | CASSLWGNPNEKLFF | TGCGCCAGCAGCTTGTGGGGAAATCCCAATGAAAAACTGTTTTTT
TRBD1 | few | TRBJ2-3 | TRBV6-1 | CATNQLGQGEYF | TGTGCCACCAATCAACTGGGACAGGGGGAGTATTTT
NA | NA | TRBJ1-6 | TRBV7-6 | CASSLGGVGSPLHF | TGTGCCAGCAGCTTAGGAGGAGTTGGTTCACCCCTCCACTTT
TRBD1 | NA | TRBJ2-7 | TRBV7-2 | CASGQGSSYEQYF | TGTGCCAGTGGACAGGGGTCTTCCTACGAGCAGTACTTC
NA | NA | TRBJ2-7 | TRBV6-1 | CASSEAGGSYEQYF | TGTGCCAGCAGTGAAGCGGGCGGCTCCTACGAGCAGTACTTC
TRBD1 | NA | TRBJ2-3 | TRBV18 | CASSRDRGPFTDTQYF | TGTGCCAGCTCACGGGACAGGGGGCCATTCACAGATACGCAGTATTTT
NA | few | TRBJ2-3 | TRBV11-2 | CASSLLVSRTDTQYF | TGTGCCAGCAGTTTACTGGTTTCTCGCACAGATACGCAGTATTTT
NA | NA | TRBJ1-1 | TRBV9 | CASTFIPGLPGDTEAFF | TGTGCCAGCACCTTCATACCGGGGCTCCCAGGGGACACTGAAGCTTTCTTT
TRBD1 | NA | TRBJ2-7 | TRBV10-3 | CATGTGQEQYF | TGTGCCACCGGGACAGGGCAAGAGCAGTACTTC
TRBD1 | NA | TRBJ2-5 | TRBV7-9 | CASSSRQGKMETQYF | TGTGCCAGCAGCTCCCGACAGGGGAAGATGGAGACCCAGTACTTC
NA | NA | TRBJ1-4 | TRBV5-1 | CASSLGQGNEKLFF | TGCGCCAGCAGCTTGGGGCAGGGAAATGAAAAACTGTTTTTT
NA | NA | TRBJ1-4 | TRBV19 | CASSIRGKLFF | TGTGCCAGTAGTATTCGAGGAAAACTGTTTTTT
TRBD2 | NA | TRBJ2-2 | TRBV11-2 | CASPGLADFRGNTGELFF | TGTGCCAGTCCGGGACTAGCAGACTTCCGAGGGAACACCGGGGAGCTGTTTTTT
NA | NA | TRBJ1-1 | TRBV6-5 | CASSSGAGVINTEAFF | TGTGCCAGCAGTTCGGGGGCAGGGGTTATTAACACTGAAGCTTTCTTT
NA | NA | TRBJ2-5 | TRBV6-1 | CASSNSLGETQYF | TGTGCCAGCAGTAACAGTTTGGGAGAGACCCAGTACTTC
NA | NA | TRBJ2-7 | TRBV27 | CASSLRPGGYEQYF | TGTGCCAGCAGTCTACGACCCGGAGGCTACGAGCAGTACTTC
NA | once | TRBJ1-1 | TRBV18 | CASSPPSDKAFF | TGTGCCAGCTCACCACCGTCGGATAAAGCTTTCTTT
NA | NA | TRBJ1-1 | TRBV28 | CASSSGTRGRMNTEAFF | TGTGCCAGCAGTTCCGGGACACGGGGGAGGATGAACACTGAAGCTTTCTTT
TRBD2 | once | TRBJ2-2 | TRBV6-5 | CASSYSFSGGTGELFF | TGTGCCAGCAGTTACTCCTTTAGCGGGGGCACCGGGGAGCTGTTTTTT
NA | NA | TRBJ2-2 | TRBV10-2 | CASSGGIGELFF | TGCGCCAGCAGTGGGGGAATCGGGGAGCTGTTTTTT
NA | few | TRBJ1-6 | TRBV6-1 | CASEKQSDFTPLHF | TGTGCCAGCGAAAAACAGAGCGATTTTACACCCCTCCACTTT
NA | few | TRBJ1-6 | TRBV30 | CACRQIGIDSPLHF | TGTGCCTGTAGACAAATAGGGATTGATTCACCCCTCCACTTT
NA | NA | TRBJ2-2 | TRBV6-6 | CASSSPTGGGTGELFF | TGTGCCAGCAGTTCACCCACCGGGGGCGGCACCGGGGAGCTGTTTTTT
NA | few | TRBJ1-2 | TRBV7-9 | CASGEDGYTF | TGTGCCAGCGGGGAGGATGGCTACACCTTC
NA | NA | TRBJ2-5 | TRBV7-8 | CASRGTYQETQYF | TGTGCCAGCAGAGGGACCTACCAAGAGACCCAGTACTTC
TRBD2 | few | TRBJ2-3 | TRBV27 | CASSRGSGRGDTDTQYF | TGTGCCAGCAGTAGGGGGTCGGGGCGGGGGGACACAGATACGCAGTATTTT
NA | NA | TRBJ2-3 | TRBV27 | CASSLGGRGWTDTQYF | TGTGCCAGCAGTTTAGGGGGGCGCGGCTGGACAGATACGCAGTATTTT
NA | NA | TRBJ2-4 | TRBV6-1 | CASSEARTEGALLAKNIQYF | TGTGCCAGCAGTGAAGCTAGGACAGAGGGTGCCTTATTAGCCAAAAACATTCAGTACTTC
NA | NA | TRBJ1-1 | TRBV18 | CASSPLKGWVTEAFF | TGTGCCAGCTCACCGCTCAAGGGTTGGGTCACTGAAGCTTTCTTT